Detailed here is one T cell receptor (beta chain). What it binds is not known. Other DNA sequences within the sample encode an identical CDR3. Sequencing was at survey level. Assay used: immunoSEQ multiplex PCR; TCRdb lists only in-frame clones, some missing. There are some 44,000 clones in the sample; 70% to 85% occur only once, and 0.35% to 0.45% lies in the top ten. CDR1 and CDR2 (germline): MNHEY, SVGAGI. The CDR3 totals 13 residues. The germline V and J ends were trimmed by 2 bases and 2 bases, with 4 bases remaining between them. The data were taken from a study of fetal regulatory T cell absence and autoimmunity. Study-wide results and limits: In IPEX, the enrichment was taken to support antigen-driven autoimmunity before birth. Compared with cord blood, pancreas showed oligoclonal TCR enrichment, some clones over 80-fold.

Sequenced sample: cord blood. This sequence was found in a newborn boy with IPEX syndrome. The chain employs TRBV6-5 and TRBJ1-5; D gene ambiguous. The DNA of the CDR3 is TGTGCCAGCAGTTACAGGGGCAATCAGCCCCAGCATTTT. Amino acids: CASSYRGNQPQHF.